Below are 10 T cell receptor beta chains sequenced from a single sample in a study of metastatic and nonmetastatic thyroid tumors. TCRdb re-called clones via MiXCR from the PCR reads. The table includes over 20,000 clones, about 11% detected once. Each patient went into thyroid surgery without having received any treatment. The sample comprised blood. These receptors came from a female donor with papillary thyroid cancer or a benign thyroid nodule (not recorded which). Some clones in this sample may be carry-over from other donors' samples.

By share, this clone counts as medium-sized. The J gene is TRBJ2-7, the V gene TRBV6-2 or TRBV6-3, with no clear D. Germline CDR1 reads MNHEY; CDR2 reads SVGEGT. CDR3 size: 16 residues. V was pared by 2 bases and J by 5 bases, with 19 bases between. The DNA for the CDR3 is TGTGCCAGCAGTTACCAGGCTGTGGAGTTTGTTCACGAGCAGTACTTC. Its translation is CASSYQAVEFVHEQYF.

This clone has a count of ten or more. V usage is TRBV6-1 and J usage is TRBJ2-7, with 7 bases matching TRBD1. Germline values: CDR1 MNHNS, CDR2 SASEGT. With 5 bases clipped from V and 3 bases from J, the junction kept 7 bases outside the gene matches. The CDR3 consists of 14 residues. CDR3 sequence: CASSPTGINYEQYF. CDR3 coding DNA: TGTGCCAGCAGTCCGACAGGGATAAACTACGAGCAGTACTTC.

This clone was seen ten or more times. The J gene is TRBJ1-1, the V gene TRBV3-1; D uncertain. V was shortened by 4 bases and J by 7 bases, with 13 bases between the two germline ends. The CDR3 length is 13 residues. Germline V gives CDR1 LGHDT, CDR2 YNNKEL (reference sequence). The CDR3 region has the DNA TGTGCCAGCAGCCCAGAACGAACGGGTGAAGCTTTCTTT. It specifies CASSPERTGEAFF.

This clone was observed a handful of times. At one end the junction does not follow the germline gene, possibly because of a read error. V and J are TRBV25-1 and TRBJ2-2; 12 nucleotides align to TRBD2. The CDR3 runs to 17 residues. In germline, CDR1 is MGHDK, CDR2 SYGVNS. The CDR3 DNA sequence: TGTGCCATCAGTTGCACGGGACTAGCGGGCTTCACCGGGGAGCTGTTTTTT. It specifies CAISCTGLAGFTGELFF.

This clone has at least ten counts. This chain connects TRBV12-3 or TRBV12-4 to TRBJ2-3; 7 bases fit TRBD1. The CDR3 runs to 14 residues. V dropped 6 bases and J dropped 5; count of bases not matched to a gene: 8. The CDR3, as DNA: TGTGCCAGCAGACGACAGGGTGGGAAAGATACGCAGTATTTT. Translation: CASRRQGGKDTQYF.

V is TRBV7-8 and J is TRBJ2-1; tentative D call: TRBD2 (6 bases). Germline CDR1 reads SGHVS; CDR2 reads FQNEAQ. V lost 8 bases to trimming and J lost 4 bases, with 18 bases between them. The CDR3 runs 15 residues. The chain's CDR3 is CASVSDGSGYNEQFF. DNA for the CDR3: TGTGCCAGCGTGTCGGACGGGAGTGGGTACAATGAGCAGTTCTTC.

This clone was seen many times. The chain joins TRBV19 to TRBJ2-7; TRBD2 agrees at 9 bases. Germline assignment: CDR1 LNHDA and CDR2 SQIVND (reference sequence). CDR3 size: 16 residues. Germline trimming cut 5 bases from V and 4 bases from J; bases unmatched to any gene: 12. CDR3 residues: CASSPRGSGSLYEQYF. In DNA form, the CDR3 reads TGTGCCAGTAGTCCTCGAGGTAGCGGGAGTTTGTACGAGCAGTACTTC.

The CDR3 DNA is TGTGCCAGCAGCTCCCCCTGGACTAGCGGGAACAATGAGCAGTTCTTC. Its translation: CASSSPWTSGNNEQFF. The chain is built from TRBV11-2 and TRBJ2-1; 12 bases match TRBD2. Germline CDR1 SGHAT, CDR2 FQNNGV. This CDR3 comprises 16 residues. V lost 4 bases and J lost 5; bases outside the gene matches: 6.

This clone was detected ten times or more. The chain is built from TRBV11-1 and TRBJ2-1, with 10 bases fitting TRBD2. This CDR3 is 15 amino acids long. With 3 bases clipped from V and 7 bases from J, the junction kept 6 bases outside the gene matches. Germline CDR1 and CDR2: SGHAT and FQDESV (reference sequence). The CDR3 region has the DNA TGTGCCAGCAGCTTCCCGGGACTAGCGAGGAATGAGCAGTTCTTC. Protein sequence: CASSFPGLARNEQFF. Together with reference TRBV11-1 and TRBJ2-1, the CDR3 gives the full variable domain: EAEVAQSPRYKITEKSQAVAFWCDPISGHATLYWYRQILGQGPELLVQFQDESVVDDSQLPKDRFSAERLKGVDSTLKIQPAELGDSAMYLCASSFPGLARNEQFFGPGTRLTVL.

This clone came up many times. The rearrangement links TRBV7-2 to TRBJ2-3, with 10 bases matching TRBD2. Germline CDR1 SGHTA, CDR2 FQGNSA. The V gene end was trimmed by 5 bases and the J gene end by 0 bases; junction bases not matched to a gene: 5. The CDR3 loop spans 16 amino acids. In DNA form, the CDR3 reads TGTGCCAGCAGCGACGGACTAGCGGCTAGCACAGATACGCAGTATTTT. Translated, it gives CASSDGLAASTDTQYF.